The next 23 T cell receptor beta chains were all read from a single sample in a study of cytomegalovirus exposure and HLA in healthy donors. Vbeta (60) and Jbeta (13) primers were used in the PCR. Measured with immunoSEQ multiplex PCR; TCRdb has only the in-frame clones, and not every one. Of more than 65,000 clones listed, roughly four fifths are singletons. The material sequenced was PBMCs. The receptors derive from a man between 18 and 29 years old in good health and CMV-seronegative.

The chain is built from TRBV6-5 and TRBJ1-6; 8 bases match TRBD1. V lost 3 bases, J lost 7 bases, and 5 bases stayed unmatched. CDR1 is MNHEY, CDR2 SVGAGI, per germline. CDR3 length: 15 residues. The CDR3 sequence: CASSYTGQVNSPLHF. CDR3 in DNA: TGTGCCAGCAGTTATACGGGACAGGTGAATTCACCCCTCCACTTT.

The V call is TRBV9, the J call TRBJ1-6; D gene unclear. The CDR3 runs to 12 residues. The germline CDR1 and CDR2 sequences are SGDLS and YYNGEE. Deletions cut 4 bases from V and 5 bases from J, with 4 bases between. CDR3: CASSPHNSPLHF. Written as DNA, the CDR3 is TGTGCCAGCAGCCCTCATAATTCACCCCTCCACTTT.

V usage is TRBV28 and J usage is TRBJ2-7; D is possibly TRBD1 (5 bases). Trimming removed 7 bases from V and 7 bases from J, with 20 bases in between. The CDR3 spans 14 residues. The germline V gene has CDR1 MDHEN and CDR2 SYDVKM. The CDR3 sequence: CASKLLGVVSEQYF. The CDR3 DNA reads as TGTGCCAGCAAGCTTTTAGGGGTTGTGTCTGAGCAGTACTTC. Based on the CDR3 plus reference TRBV28 and TRBJ2-7, the full variable domain is DVKVTQSSRYLVKRTGEKVFLECVQDMDHENMFWYRQDPGLGLRLIYFSYDVKMKEKGDIPEGYSVSREKKERFSLILESASTNQTSMYLCASKLLGVVSEQYFGPGTRLTVT.

The rearrangement links TRBV2 to TRBJ2-1; the match to TRBD2 covers 9 bases. Trimming took 9 bases from V and 6 from J; bases not matched to a gene: 9. The CDR3 is 14 residues long. Germline V gene sequence: CDR1 SNHLY, CDR2 FYNNEI. The CDR3 reads CARNIAGVGNEQFF. CDR3 nucleotide sequence: TGTGCCAGGAATATAGCGGGAGTGGGCAATGAGCAGTTCTTC.

The chain links TRBV15 to TRBJ2-3; 12 bases map to TRBD2. The CDR3 length is 17 residues. Germline CDR1 and CDR2: LNHNV and YYDKDF (reference sequence). The V gene end was trimmed by 1 base and the J gene end by 4 bases; junction bases not matched to a gene: 6. This chain's CDR3 is CATSRVPSGRVSDTQYF. The CDR3 DNA reads TGTGCCACCAGCAGAGTTCCTAGCGGGAGGGTGTCAGATACGCAGTATTTT.

The gene calls are TRBV27 and TRBJ2-2, with 10 bases that match TRBD2. J was trimmed by 1 base and V by 6 bases; bases with no gene match: 2. This CDR3 is 15 amino acids long. CDR1 MNHEY and CDR2 SMNVEV come from the germline V gene (reference sequence). The CDR3 loop is CASSRTSGNTGELFF. The CDR3 DNA sequence: TGTGCCAGCAGCCGGACTAGCGGGAACACCGGGGAGCTGTTTTTT.

CDR3 residues: CASSFAPGQGEETQYF. CDR3 nucleotides: TGTGCCAGCAGCTTTGCACCGGGACAGGGGGAGGAGACCCAGTACTTC. The rearrangement joins TRBV5-4 to TRBJ2-5; 11 nucleotides line up with TRBD1. J was trimmed by 5 bases and V by 2 bases; bases with no gene match: 8. The CDR3 has 16 amino acids. Germline assignment: CDR1 SGHNT and CDR2 YYREEE (reference sequence).

V and J are TRBV6-1 and TRBJ1-1, with 8 bases fitting TRBD1. With 7 bases clipped from V and 4 bases from J, the junction kept 8 bases outside the gene matches. This CDR3 contains 14 residues. Germline-derived CDR1 and CDR2 are MNHNS and SASEGT. The CDR3 is CASTSQGVGTEAFF. In DNA, the CDR3 is TGTGCCAGCACCTCACAGGGGGTCGGCACTGAAGCTTTCTTT.

V is TRBV30 and J is TRBJ1-1; no firm D call. Trimming removed 8 bases from V and 1 base from J, with 11 bases in between. CDR3 length equals 12 residues. From germline, CDR1 is GTSNPN and CDR2 SVGIG (reference sequence). Written as DNA, the CDR3 is TGTGCCCGTAAGAGGGCGAACACTGAAGCTTTCTTT. It encodes CARKRANTEAFF.

The sample holds one count of this clone. The chain links TRBV25-1 to TRBJ1-1, with 7 bases matching TRBD1. The trim removed 6 bases at V and 1 base at J, leaving 2 bases unmatched. Germline V CDR1 and CDR2: MGHDK, SYGVNS. The CDR3 loop spans 13 amino acids. CDR3 coding DNA: TGTGCCAGCAGACAGGGGTCGAACACTGAAGCTTTCTTT. Amino acid sequence: CASRQGSNTEAFF.

The chain employs TRBV27 and TRBJ1-1; D perhaps matches TRBD1 (6 bases). Trimming removed 4 bases at V and 0 bases at J, with 12 bases between. The CDR3 has 15 residues. Germline V CDR1 and CDR2: MNHEY, SMNVEV (reference sequence). The CDR3, as DNA: TGTGCCAGCAGTTCGGACAGCTACATGAACACTGAAGCTTTCTTT. This sequence encodes CASSSDSYMNTEAFF.

The chain links TRBV6-5 to TRBJ2-5; D perhaps matches TRBD1 (6 bases). CDR3 size: 15 residues. Germline V lookup: CDR1 MNHEY, CDR2 SVGAGI. V was pared by 6 bases and J by 6 bases, with 20 bases between. CDR3 in amino acids: CASSPPGQGRKTQYF. DNA for the CDR3: TGTGCCAGCAGCCCCCCTGGGCAGGGGCGAAAGACCCAGTACTTC.

The CDR3 coding sequence is TGTGCCTGGCAGGGGACCTATGGCTACACCTTC. Its protein product is CAWQGTYGYTF. V gene TRBV30 combines with J gene TRBJ1-2; weak D call: TRBD1 (6 bases). The germline gives CDR1 GTSNPN, CDR2 SVGIG (reference sequence). This CDR3 spans 11 amino acids. Trimming left V 5 bases short and J 4 bases short, with 8 bases between.

The V and J genes are TRBV15 and TRBJ2-7, with a possible D match to TRBD1 (5 bases). Germline V gene sequence: CDR1 LNHNV, CDR2 YYDKDF (reference sequence). The CDR3 has 15 residues. V was trimmed by 0 bases and J by 2 bases, leaving 11 bases between them. The CDR3 coding sequence is TGTGCCACCAGCAGAGATAGGGGTGAAACCTACGAGCAGTACTTC. It translates to CATSRDRGETYEQYF.

In its sample, this clone was seen a few times. V usage is TRBV5-8 and J usage is TRBJ1-6; 7 bases agree with TRBD1. Per the germline V gene, CDR1 is SGHTS and CDR2 is YDEGEE. The CDR3 sequence is 14 residues long. V dropped 4 bases and J dropped 7; count of bases not matched to a gene: 5. This CDR3 is CASSLLTGNSPLHF. The CDR3 nucleotides read TGTGCCAGCAGCCTGCTGACAGGGAATTCACCCCTCCACTTT.

V and J are TRBV5-5 and TRBJ2-7; 12 bases are shared with TRBD2. V lost 4 bases, J lost 1 base, and 3 bases stayed unmatched. CDR1 is SGHKS and CDR2 is YYEKEE in the germline V gene (reference sequence). The CDR3 has 15 residues. In nucleotides, the CDR3 is TGTGCCAGCAGCCACGGACTAGCGGGGTCCTACGAGCAGTACTTC. It specifies CASSHGLAGSYEQYF.

This chain joins TRBV5-6 and TRBJ2-7, with D maybe TRBD1 (5 bases). V dropped 0 bases and J dropped 1 base, with 11 bases sitting between them. Germline-derived CDR1 and CDR2 are SGHDT and YYEEEE. The CDR3 runs to 15 residues. This CDR3 reads CASSLVTEPSYEQYF. CDR3 sequence (DNA): TGTGCCAGCAGCTTGGTGACAGAGCCTTCCTACGAGCAGTACTTC.

V usage is TRBV7-2 and J usage is TRBJ2-4; 7 nucleotides agree with TRBD1. The ends lost 5 bases at V and 10 bases at J; junction bases unmatched: 8. The CDR3 covers 13 residues. Germline CDR1 reads SGHTA; CDR2 reads FQGNSA. CDR3 DNA sequence: TGTGCCAGCAGCCCCAGGGGACAGCAAATTCAGTACTTC. Amino acids: CASSPRGQQIQYF.

The chain uses TRBV29-1 and TRBJ2-7, with D uncertain. CDR1 is SQVTM and CDR2 is ANQGSEA in the germline V gene. The CDR3 has 14 residues. Trimming removed 4 bases from V and 2 bases from J, with 15 bases in between. The CDR3 DNA is TGCAGCGTTGTACCACTAACCGACCCCTACGAGCAGTACTTC. Residues: CSVVPLTDPYEQYF.

This chain links TRBV15 with TRBJ2-7; D gene unclear. Germline CDR1 is LNHNV and CDR2 is YYDKDF (reference sequence). CDR3 length equals 14 residues. The V and J ends lost 1 base and 3 bases respectively, with 10 bases between them. The CDR3 is CATSRVNAVYEQYF. Here the CDR3 DNA reads TGTGCCACCAGCAGAGTCAATGCGGTCTACGAGCAGTACTTC.

The chain carries TRBV7-9 and TRBJ1-6, with D tentatively TRBD1 (6 bases). The length of the CDR3 is 16 residues. Germline V lookup: CDR1 SEHNR, CDR2 FQNEAQ (reference sequence). Trimming pared 4 bases from V and 5 bases from J, leaving 15 bases between. The CDR3 sequence: CASSWVRGFDNSPLHF. CDR3 coding DNA: TGTGCCAGCAGCTGGGTCAGGGGATTTGATAATTCACCCCTCCACTTT. The whole variable domain, remainder taken from reference TRBV7-9 and TRBJ1-6, is DTGVSQNPRHKITKRGQNVTFRCDPISEHNRLYWYRQTLGQGPEFLTYFQNEAQLEKSRLLSDRFSAERPKGSFSTLEIQRTEQGDSAMYLCASSWVRGFDNSPLHFGNGTRLTVT.

The chain combines TRBV5-1 with TRBJ2-7; D is unclear. Deletions cut 0 bases from V and 3 bases from J, with 13 bases between. Looked up from germline, CDR1 is SGHRS and CDR2 is YFSETQ. This CDR3 region has 15 residues. The CDR3 loop is CASSLEETSYYEQYF. The CDR3 nucleotides read TGCGCCAGCAGCTTGGAAGAGACTTCATACTACGAGCAGTACTTC.

This chain connects TRBV4-3 to TRBJ2-6; TRBD1 agrees at 9 bases. This CDR3 has 20 amino acids. Unmatched junction bases numbered 16, after V lost 3 bases and J lost 4 bases. Germline loops: CDR1 LGHNA, CDR2 YSLEER. Here the CDR3 DNA reads TGCGCCAGCAGCCAGGGGGCGGAGACAGGGGGATTCTCCGGGGCCAACGTCCTGACTTTC. Amino acids: CASSQGAETGGFSGANVLTF.